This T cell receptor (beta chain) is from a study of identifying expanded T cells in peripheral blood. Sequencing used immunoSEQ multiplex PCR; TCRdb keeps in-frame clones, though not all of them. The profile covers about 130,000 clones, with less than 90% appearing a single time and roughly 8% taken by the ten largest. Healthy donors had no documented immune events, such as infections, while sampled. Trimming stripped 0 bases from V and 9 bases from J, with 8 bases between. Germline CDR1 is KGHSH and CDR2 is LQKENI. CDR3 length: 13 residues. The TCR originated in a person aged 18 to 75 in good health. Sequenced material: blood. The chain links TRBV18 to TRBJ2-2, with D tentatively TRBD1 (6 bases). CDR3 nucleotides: TGTGCCAGCTCACCACCGGGGGCGCGGGAGCTGTTTTTT. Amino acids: CASSPPGARELFF.